One and the same sample provided the 30 T cell receptor beta chains below, sequenced in a study of T cell repertoires in cytomegalovirus infection. The antigens these receptors bind are not known. TCRdb redid the calling of the reads with MiXCR, one entry per CDR3 protein. The sample lists more than 65,000 distinct CDR3 sequences; under 55% were seen once. The sequencing here drew on CD8+ T cells from cultured PBMCs, taken from culture after CMV antigen stimulation. Source of these receptors: a human donor in good health (CMV status not recorded). Some clones in this sample may be carry-over from other donors' samples.

This clonotype was counted a few times. CDR3 sequence (DNA): TGTGCCAGCAGCTCAAGGGGGGGCTGGAGTGAAAAACTGTTTTTT. Encoded protein: CASSSRGGWSEKLFF. The genes are TRBV7-8 and TRBJ1-4, with D possibly matching TRBD1 (6 bases). CDR1 is SGHVS and CDR2 is FQNEAQ in the germline V gene. The CDR3 contains 15 residues. V was clipped by 4 bases and J by 7 bases, with 16 bases between them.

In DNA, the CDR3 is TGCAGTGCTAGAGGTCTAACGGGAGATACGCAGTATTTT. This codes for CSARGLTGDTQYF. The rearrangement uses TRBV20-1 and TRBJ2-3; D is unresolved. Germline CDR1 is DFQATT and CDR2 is SNEGSKA (reference sequence). Trimming took 1 base from V and 5 from J, leaving 10 bases between them. The CDR3 runs 13 residues.

A few counts support this clonotype. This CDR3 reads CASSPYGSSDEQFF. DNA of the CDR3: TGTGCCAGCAGCCCTTACGGGAGCTCTGATGAGCAGTTCTTC. V and J are TRBV7-9 and TRBJ2-1, with a possible D match to TRBD2 (6 bases). Trimming took off 5 bases at V and 8 bases at J, with 16 bases between the two ends. This CDR3 is 14 amino acids long. CDR1 SEHNR and CDR2 FQNEAQ come from the germline V gene (reference sequence).

The chain employs TRBV6-5 and TRBJ2-1; 13 bases match TRBD2. Per the germline V gene, CDR1 is MNHEY and CDR2 is SVGAGI. V shed 5 bases and J 6 bases; nucleotides not matched to a gene: 4. This CDR3 is 15 amino acids long. CDR3 residues: CASSRTSGGINEQFF. The CDR3 DNA reads TGTGCCAGCAGTCGGACTAGCGGGGGTATCAATGAGCAGTTCTTC.

J is TRBJ2-2 and V is TRBV15; no definite D call. Germline CDR1 LNHNV, CDR2 YYDKDF (reference sequence). Trimming shortened V by 6 bases and J by 6 bases, and 8 bases separated the two germline ends. The CDR3 is 12 residues long. DNA of the CDR3: TGTGCCACCAGAAACCGCTCCGGGGAGCTGTTTTTT. It specifies CATRNRSGELFF.

This chain connects TRBV7-2 to TRBJ2-3; TRBD2 aligns across 11 bases. V gave up 5 bases and J gave up 6 bases; unmatched junction bases: 7. Germline V CDR1 and CDR2: SGHTA, FQGNSA. This CDR3 comprises 15 residues. The CDR3 sequence is CASSPTSGTGDTQYF. For the CDR3, the DNA is TGTGCCAGCAGCCCGACTAGCGGGACTGGGGATACGCAGTATTTT.

The V call is TRBV7-2, the J call TRBJ2-5, with 9 bases that match TRBD2. V was pared by 4 bases and J by 5 bases, with 5 bases of the junction left unmatched. Germline lookup yields CDR1 SGHTA and CDR2 FQGNSA. This CDR3 is built from 14 residues. Here the CDR3 reads CASSWAGGGETQYF. The CDR3 DNA follows: TGTGCCAGCAGCTGGGCGGGAGGGGGGGAGACCCAGTACTTC. The entire variable domain, with the rest obtained from reference TRBV7-2 and TRBJ2-5, is as follows: GAGVSQSPSNKVTEKGKDVELRCDPISGHTALYWYRQSLGQGLEFLIYFQGNSAPDKSGLPSDRFSAERTGGSVSTLTIQRTQQEDSAVYLCASSWAGGGETQYFGPGTRLLVL.

In DNA form, the CDR3 reads TGCAGCGTTGAGAACAGGTACAATGAGCAGTTCTTC. This encodes CSVENRYNEQFF. The chain combines TRBV29-1 with TRBJ2-1; a possible D gene is TRBD1 (5 bases). Germline values: CDR1 SQVTM, CDR2 ANQGSEA. The CDR3 totals 12 residues. Trimming left V 3 bases short and J 4 bases short, with 7 bases between.

The chain combines TRBV6-5 with TRBJ1-1, with no clear D. V was clipped by 6 bases and J by 0 bases, with 17 bases between them. Germline lookup yields CDR1 MNHEY and CDR2 SVGAGI. The CDR3 covers 16 residues. CDR3 protein: CASRPFLKRLNTEAFF. In DNA form, the CDR3 reads TGTGCCAGCAGACCTTTTCTTAAGAGGTTGAACACTGAAGCTTTCTTT.

The chain combines TRBV27 with TRBJ2-7; 9 bases map to TRBD2. The germline V gene encodes CDR1 MNHEY and CDR2 SMNVEV (reference sequence). Unmatched junction bases numbered 11, after V lost 8 bases and J lost 0 bases. The CDR3 spans 16 residues. In DNA, the CDR3 is TGTGCCAGCGGCTTGATTCTAGCGGGGACCTCCTACGAGCAGTACTTC. It codes for CASGLILAGTSYEQYF.

The genes are TRBV11-3 and TRBJ2-1; TRBD2 matches at 9 bases. With V trimmed by 4 bases and J by 7 bases, 2 bases remained unmatched. Germline CDR1 SGHNT, CDR2 YENEEA. The CDR3 runs 13 residues. CDR3 residues: CASSSTSGNEQFF. Here the CDR3 DNA reads TGTGCCAGCAGCTCGACTAGCGGTAATGAGCAGTTCTTC.

This clonotype was recorded a few times. The rearrangement joins TRBV15 to TRBJ2-5; D not resolved. The CDR3 consists of 16 residues. V was clipped by 5 bases and J by 4 bases, with 20 bases between them. Germline lookup yields CDR1 LNHNV and CDR2 YYDKDF (reference sequence). The CDR3 DNA sequence: TGTGCCACCAGCCGACCCACATCAGCCCTCCGAGAGACCCAGTACTTC. This translates into CATSRPTSALRETQYF.

The V gene is TRBV30, the J gene TRBJ1-1; D is unclear. V was trimmed by 5 bases and J by 3 bases, leaving 16 bases between them. The CDR3 has 14 residues. Germline CDR1 GTSNPN, CDR2 SVGIG (reference sequence). For the CDR3, the DNA is TGTGCCTGGCGATGGGGATATGGGGACACTGAAGCTTTCTTT. This sequence encodes CAWRWGYGDTEAFF.

This clonotype was seen a handful of times. This chain uses TRBV20-1 with TRBJ1-1; D unresolved. The V end was cut by 3 bases, the J end by 8 bases, with 19 bases between. The CDR3 runs 14 residues. CDR1 is DFQATT, CDR2 SNEGSKA, per germline (reference sequence). In DNA form, the CDR3 reads TGCAGTGCTAGGACCAGCGCCACAGTTCTAGAAGCTTTCTTT. It encodes CSARTSATVLEAFF.

For the CDR3, the DNA is TGTGCCAGCAGCTTCGGGCCTATGGGCTATGGCTACACCTTC. It is translated as CASSFGPMGYGYTF. The rearrangement joins TRBV7-6 to TRBJ1-2; D is unclear. Trimming left V 3 bases short and J 4 bases short, with 12 bases between. The CDR3 is 14 residues long. Germline values: CDR1 SGHVS, CDR2 FNYEAQ.

This clonotype was counted a few times. This chain links TRBV11-2 with TRBJ1-4; D is unresolved. Germline V gene data show CDR1 as SGHAT and CDR2 as FQNNGV. Trimming took off 1 base at V and 0 bases at J, with 3 bases between the two ends. CDR3 length: 14 residues. The CDR3 region has the DNA TGTGCCAGCAGCTTAGTCGCAACTAATGAAAAACTGTTTTTT. Amino acids: CASSLVATNEKLFF.

This clonotype appeared a single time. An end of the junction does not agree with germline; a read error may underlie this. This chain uses TRBV7-8 with TRBJ2-3; TRBD1 matches 8 bases. This CDR3 has 12 residues. Germline CDR1 and CDR2: SGHVS and FQNEAQ. The CDR3 nucleotides read TGTGCCCGCAGACAGGGGTCAGATACGCAGTATTTT. It codes for CARRQGSDTQYF.

The chain uses TRBV7-2 and TRBJ2-7; 8 bases fit TRBD2. The CDR3 covers 15 residues. Germline lookup yields CDR1 SGHTA and CDR2 FQGNSA. J was trimmed by 2 bases and V by 0 bases; bases with no gene match: 3. The CDR3 DNA reads as TGTGCCAGCAGCTTAGCTAGCGGGGCCCCCTACGAGCAGTACTTC. This translates into CASSLASGAPYEQYF.

The genes are TRBV29-1 and TRBJ2-1, with D possibly being TRBD1 (6 bases). There are 11 residues in the CDR3. Trimming pared 6 bases from V and 5 bases from J, leaving 8 bases between. Germline V lookup: CDR1 SQVTM, CDR2 ANQGSEA. DNA of the CDR3: TGCAGCGTACACAGGGACAATGAGCAGTTCTTC. Protein product: CSVHRDNEQFF.

The V call is TRBV24-1, the J call TRBJ2-7; D remains ambiguous. The CDR3 runs 13 residues. Per the germline V gene, CDR1 is KGHDR and CDR2 is SFDVKD. The germline V and J ends were trimmed by 4 bases and 0 bases, with 6 bases remaining between them. The CDR3 DNA is TGTGCCACCAGTGACAGACTCTCCTACGAGCAGTACTTC. It specifies CATSDRLSYEQYF.

The sample holds a few counts of this clonotype. The chain uses TRBV27 and TRBJ2-7, with D perhaps matching TRBD1 (5 bases). Trimming took 5 bases from V and 1 from J, leaving 12 bases between them. CDR1 is MNHEY and CDR2 is SMNVEV in the germline V gene (reference sequence). CDR3 length: 14 residues. The CDR3 protein is CASSPPDNSYEQYF. The CDR3, as DNA: TGTGCCAGCAGTCCACCGGACAATTCCTACGAGCAGTACTTC.

This clonotype was detected only a few times. The chain combines TRBV7-9 with TRBJ1-2, with unresolved D. V was trimmed by 5 bases and J by 6 bases, leaving 4 bases between them. This CDR3 spans 10 amino acids. The germline V gene encodes CDR1 SEHNR and CDR2 FQNEAQ (reference sequence). The CDR3 nucleotides read TGTGCCAGCAGCGAGAATGGCTACACCTTC. This gives the protein CASSENGYTF.

This clonotype showed up just once. The genes are TRBV7-9 and TRBJ2-2; TRBD2 matches 9 bases. Germline V gives CDR1 SEHNR, CDR2 FQNEAQ (reference sequence). The junction had 10 bases not matched to a gene; V was cut back by 5 bases and J by 6 bases. The CDR3 is 16 residues long. This CDR3 reads CASSQIAGEGPGELFF. CDR3 bases: TGTGCCAGCAGCCAAATAGCGGGAGAAGGTCCCGGGGAGCTGTTTTTT.

This clonotype has just a few counts. The CDR3 DNA is TGTGCCAGCAGCTTAGAGGCTAGCGGGATGTCCTACGAGCAGTACTTC. This translates into CASSLEASGMSYEQYF. The V gene is TRBV7-8, the J gene TRBJ2-7; TRBD2 agrees at 9 bases. V dropped 1 base and J dropped 1; count of bases not matched to a gene: 5. The germline V gene encodes CDR1 SGHVS and CDR2 FQNEAQ. The CDR3 covers 16 residues.

This clonotype was seen more than once but under ten times. The chain recombines TRBV7-9 with TRBJ2-7; the D call may be TRBD1 or TRBD2 (5 bases each). Per the germline V gene, CDR1 is SEHNR and CDR2 is FQNEAQ (reference sequence). Trimming removed 5 bases at V and 11 bases at J, with 28 bases between. The CDR3 consists of 16 residues. The CDR3: CASSGGAAGSQRSEYF. The DNA of the CDR3 is TGTGCCAGCAGCGGGGGAGCGGCAGGCTCACAGAGGAGTGAGTACTTC. The variable domain in full, with the rest retrieved from reference TRBV7-9 and TRBJ2-7, is DTGVSQNPRHKITKRGQNVTFRCDPISEHNRLYWYRQTLGQGPEFLTYFQNEAQLEKSRLLSDRFSAERPKGSFSTLEIQRTEQGDSAMYLCASSGGAAGSQRSEYFGPGTRLTVT.

The table lists this clonotype with a few counts. This sequence joins TRBV11-2 and TRBJ2-2; no firm D call. This CDR3 is built from 13 residues. V lost 2 bases and J 3 bases, leaving 4 bases between the germline ends. In germline, CDR1 is SGHAT, CDR2 FQNNGV. The CDR3 DNA sequence: TGTGCCAGCAGCTTACGGGACACCGGGGAGCTGTTTTTT. Protein product: CASSLRDTGELFF.

This clonotype has a handful of counts. The J gene is TRBJ1-1, the V gene TRBV4-1; tentatively, D is TRBD1 (5 bases). Germline V gene sequence: CDR1 MGHRA, CDR2 YSYEKL. Trimming took 0 bases from V and 7 from J, leaving 18 bases between them. The CDR3 loop spans 16 amino acids. The CDR3 region is CASSQEKRGYAFEAFF. DNA for the CDR3: TGCGCCAGCAGCCAAGAGAAAAGGGGCTATGCGTTTGAAGCTTTCTTT.

The CDR3 DNA reads as TGCGCCAGCAGCCAAGATCCAGCGGGCGTAGATACGCAGTATTTT. Amino acid sequence: CASSQDPAGVDTQYF. The chain recombines TRBV4-1 with TRBJ2-3, with D possibly matching TRBD2 (6 bases). This CDR3 comprises 15 residues. Germline CDR1 MGHRA, CDR2 YSYEKL. V lost 0 bases and J 5 bases, leaving 12 bases between the germline ends.

The chain is built from TRBV7-8 and TRBJ2-5, with TRBD1 matching 8 bases. Trimming took 5 bases from V and 2 from J; bases not matched to a gene: 4. The CDR3 has 14 residues. Germline lookup yields CDR1 SGHVS and CDR2 FQNEAQ. The CDR3 bases are TGTGCCAGCAGCGCCCGGACAGGGCAAGAGACCCAGTACTTC. Encoded protein: CASSARTGQETQYF.

V and J are TRBV5-1 and TRBJ1-1; D possibly corresponds to TRBD1 (5 bases). The germline V gene encodes CDR1 SGHRS and CDR2 YFSETQ. CDR3 length equals 12 residues. The V and J ends lost 4 bases and 3 bases respectively, with 7 bases between them. CDR3 DNA sequence: TGCGCCAGCAGCGGGGGAGACACTGAAGCTTTCTTT. Amino acids: CASSGGDTEAFF. Full variable domain (outside the CDR3, taken from reference TRBV5-1 and TRBJ1-1): KAGVTQTPRYLIKTRGQQVTLSCSPISGHRSVSWYQQTPGQGLQFLFEYFSETQRNKGNFPGRFSGRQFSNSRSEMNVSTLELGDSALYLCASSGGDTEAFFGQGTRLTVV.